This T cell receptor (beta chain) was captured by sequencing in a study of blood T cell repertoires in COVID-19. Study-wide context: Sample material is recorded as cDNA or gDNA derived from T cells, B-cell-depleted T cells, or PBMCs.

Losses at the gene ends were 3 bases for V and 7 bases for J; bases not matched to a gene: 0. Germline loops: CDR1 MNHEY, CDR2 SMNVEV (reference sequence). The CDR3 is 12 amino acids. Recruits, aged roughly 18 to 89 years, lived in 24 US areas. Cohorts were based on clinical histories the participants reported. Original processing notes: It was from reference gene primer amplification that nucleated cell counts were estimated. Repertoires were generated with immunoSEQ multiplex PCR, while TCRdb's copy carries only in-frame clones and drops some. From that table come the V and J calls and clone size; the DNA was used to work out D and trimming. The table shows some 190,000 clones, with roughly nine tenths occurring only once.

The gene calls are TRBV27 and TRBJ2-1; 7 bases agree with TRBD2. Input material: PBMCs or T cells enriched from blood (not recorded which). The clonotype originates from a woman in her thirties or forties with acute COVID-19. The CDR3 DNA reads TGTGCCAGCAGTTTCGGGGGGAATGAGCAGTTCTTC. Translating it yields CASSFGGNEQFF.